These 26 T cell receptor beta chains came from one sample sequenced in a study of identical twins. MiXCR was run by TCRdb on the 5' RACE reads, yielding one entry per CDR3 protein. The data hold some 1,700,000 distinct CDR3 sequences, with about 32% observed a single time. The sample taken for sequencing was cord blood. Receptor source: a newborn girl in good health.

The CDR3 is CASSQVQRVRGEKLFF. The CDR3 DNA is TGTGCCAGCAGCCAAGTGCAGCGGGTACGCGGAGAAAAACTGTTTTTT. The rearrangement joins TRBV4-2 to TRBJ1-4; D not certain. Deletions cut 1 base from V and 8 bases from J, with 17 bases between. The germline CDR1 and CDR2 sequences are LGHNA and YNFKEQ. The CDR3 spans 16 residues.

The CDR3 DNA reads as TGCGCCAGCAGTGAGTCGAGCCTAGCGGGGGGGCCGCACACCGGGGAGCTGTTTTTT. Encoded protein: CASSESSLAGGPHTGELFF. The chain uses TRBV10-2 and TRBJ2-2; 12 bases are a match to TRBD2. V gave up 0 bases and J gave up 3 bases; unmatched junction bases: 8. This CDR3 contains 19 residues. Germline CDR1 and CDR2: WSHSY and SAAADI.

With respect to this clonotype: One end of the junction does not line up with germline, which may come from a read error. The chain links TRBV11-2 to TRBJ2-2, with 8 bases identical to TRBD1. Per germline, CDR1 SGHAT and CDR2 FQNNGV. The CDR3 is made up of 13 amino acids. This chain's CDR3 is CASQGQGGGELSF. The CDR3 nucleotides read TGTGCCAGCCAAGGACAGGGAGGCGGGGAGCTGTCTTTT.

The chain uses TRBV28 and TRBJ2-7, with D perhaps TRBD2 (5 bases). V was shortened by 8 bases and J by 3 bases, with 14 bases between the two germline ends. Germline V gene sequence: CDR1 MDHEN, CDR2 SYDVKM. There are 13 residues in the CDR3. CDR3 sequence: CASHGSVLYEQYF. The CDR3 DNA reads as TGTGCCAGCCACGGTAGCGTTCTCTACGAGCAGTACTTC.

The chain employs TRBV10-3 and TRBJ2-5; D might be TRBD1 or TRBD2, each matching 5 bases. The end of the DNA aligns better with TRBJ2-7, so the J call may be wrong. Looked up from germline, CDR1 is ENHRY and CDR2 is SYGVKD. The CDR3 is made up of 13 amino acids. This CDR3 is CAISESTADEQYF. CDR3 coding DNA: TGTGCCATCAGTGAGTCGACAGCGGACGAGCAGTACTTC.

V usage is TRBV12-3 or TRBV12-4 and J usage is TRBJ2-7; 8 positions match TRBD2. The CDR3 sequence is 15 residues long. With V trimmed by 5 bases and J by 2 bases, 8 bases remained unmatched. This CDR3 is CASSNSGSSTYEQYF. CDR3 nucleotides: TGTGCCAGCAGTAACAGCGGGAGCAGTACCTACGAGCAGTACTTC.

The chain joins TRBV24-1 to TRBJ2-2; D perhaps matches TRBD1 (5 bases). This CDR3 is 12 amino acids long. Germline assignment: CDR1 KGHDR and CDR2 SFDVKD. The V and J ends lost 9 bases and 3 bases respectively, with 7 bases between them. CDR3 sequence: CATGADTGELFF. The CDR3 DNA reads TGTGCCACCGGGGCGGACACCGGGGAGCTGTTTTTT.

This clonotype was counted only a few times. The CDR3 bases are TGCAGTGCTCCCACAGCCAGGGAGACCCAGTACTTC. It codes for CSAPTARETQYF. The chain uses TRBV20-1 and TRBJ2-5; D is unresolved. V shed 5 bases and J shed 5 bases, with 12 bases lying between them. The CDR3 is 12 amino acids. From germline, CDR1 is DFQATT and CDR2 SNEGSKA (reference sequence).

This clonotype was counted a few times. The rearrangement links TRBV6-6 to TRBJ2-3, with D perhaps assigned TRBD1 or TRBD2 (6 bases each). Germline V gene data show CDR1 as MNHNY and CDR2 as SVGAGI (reference sequence). The V end was cut by 5 bases, the J end by 2 bases, with 11 bases between. This CDR3 is built from 14 residues. CDR3 loop: CASSQGGNTDTQYF. CDR3 nucleotides: TGTGCCAGCAGTCAAGGGGGGAACACAGATACGCAGTATTTT.

This clonotype was counted many times. Sequence at one end of the junction differs from germline and may be a read error. This rearrangement joins TRBV4-1 to TRBJ1-5, with unresolved D. This CDR3 has 15 amino acids. The germline V gene encodes CDR1 MGHRA and CDR2 YSYEKL. DNA for the CDR3: TGTGCCAGCAGCCAGGACGGATATAGCAATCAGCCCCAGCATTTT. This codes for CASSQDGYSNQPQHF.

V is TRBV28 and J is TRBJ1-4; D uncertain. In germline, CDR1 is MDHEN, CDR2 SYDVKM. Trimming stripped 5 bases from V and 8 bases from J, with 18 bases between. The CDR3 is 15 residues long. This chain's CDR3 is CASSAGWTPGEKLFF. The DNA for the CDR3 is TGTGCCAGCAGTGCGGGGTGGACCCCTGGGGAAAAACTGTTTTTT.

This chain joins TRBV19 and TRBJ1-2; D possibly corresponds to TRBD1 (5 bases). The V end was cut by 3 bases, the J end by 1 base, with 6 bases between. In germline, CDR1 is LNHDA, CDR2 SQIVND (reference sequence). This CDR3 region has 13 residues. In DNA, the CDR3 is TGTGCCAGTAGTATGGACAATAACTATGGCTACACCTTC. Amino acids: CASSMDNNYGYTF.

This clonotype was observed a handful of times. The chain has TRBV20-1 and TRBJ2-7, with D possibly being TRBD1 (5 bases). Germline V gives CDR1 DFQATT, CDR2 SNEGSKA (reference sequence). The CDR3 sequence is 13 residues long. Between the trimmed V and J ends, which lost 1 base and 3 bases, there was a span of 10 bases. CDR3 sequence (DNA): TGCAGTGCTAGAGCAGGGCCGATCTACGAGCAGTACTTC. Protein sequence: CSARAGPIYEQYF.

The V and J genes are TRBV28 and TRBJ2-2; 13 bases map to TRBD2. CDR1 and CDR2 (germline): MDHEN, SYDVKM. This CDR3 region has 17 residues. The V segment lost 6 bases and the J segment 4 bases; nucleotides outside the gene matches: 8. CDR3 coding DNA: TGTGCCAGCAGCCTGACTAGCGGGAGGCCGGGCACCGGGGAGCTGTTTTTT. Translating gives CASSLTSGRPGTGELFF.

This clonotype was observed a few times. The V gene is TRBV20-1, the J gene TRBJ2-1, with 10 bases matching TRBD2. The CDR3 is made up of 17 amino acids. With V trimmed by 3 bases and J by 1 base, 9 bases remained unmatched. Germline V gene sequence: CDR1 DFQATT, CDR2 SNEGSKA (reference sequence). The CDR3 bases are TGCAGTGCTAGCGCCCACTCTAGCGGGGGATCCTACAATGAGCAGTTCTTC. Translation: CSASAHSSGGSYNEQFF.

This clonotype was observed a few times. J is TRBJ2-7 and V is TRBV12-3 or TRBV12-4; D call uncertain. Deletions cut 4 bases from V and 0 bases from J, with 10 bases between. The CDR3 loop spans 14 amino acids. The CDR3 region is CASSSPRISYEQYF. The DNA of the CDR3 is TGTGCCAGCAGTTCCCCACGGATCTCCTACGAGCAGTACTTC.

This clonotype was recorded at least ten times. V gene TRBV28 combines with J gene TRBJ2-4; D unclear. This CDR3 spans 13 amino acids. Germline CDR1 and CDR2: MDHEN and SYDVKM. Trimming cost V 7 bases and J 5 bases, with 12 bases left between them. CDR3 DNA: TGTGCCAGCATCAAAGGGCCCGAAAACATTCAGTACTTC. Translated, it gives CASIKGPENIQYF. The variable domain in full, completed from reference TRBV28 and TRBJ2-4, reads DVKVTQSSRYLVKRTGEKVFLECVQDMDHENMFWYRQDPGLGLRLIYFSYDVKMKEKGDIPEGYSVSREKKERFSLILESASTNQTSMYLCASIKGPENIQYFGAGTRLSVL.

The chain uses TRBV2 and TRBJ2-4; the D is unclear. The length of the CDR3 is 16 residues. Germline V gives CDR1 SNHLY, CDR2 FYNNEI. With 7 bases removed from V and 11 bases from J, the gap between germline ends came to 27 bases. CDR3 coding DNA: TGTGCCAGCACCAAACTCAATTCCCAACAATCCCTAGTTCAGTACTTC. It specifies CASTKLNSQQSLVQYF. Complete variable domain (other parts from reference TRBV2 and TRBJ2-4): EPEVTQTPSHQVTQMGQEVILRCVPISNHLYFYWYRQILGQKVEFLVSFYNNEISEKSEIFDDQFSVERPDGSNFTLKIRSTKLEDSAMYFCASTKLNSQQSLVQYFGAGTRLSVL.

This clonotype has more than one count but fewer than ten. The chain uses TRBV3-1 and TRBJ1-2; TRBD1 matches at 7 bases. The CDR3 length is 15 residues. Trimming took 5 bases from V and 1 from J; bases not matched to a gene: 7. CDR1 LGHDT and CDR2 YNNKEL come from the germline V gene (reference sequence). CDR3 residues: CASSSGTANNYGYTF. The CDR3 DNA is TGTGCCAGCAGCTCCGGGACAGCTAATAACTATGGCTACACCTTC.

The chain combines TRBV7-9 with TRBJ1-2, with TRBD1 matching 7 bases. Germline lookup yields CDR1 SEHNR and CDR2 FQNEAQ (reference sequence). This CDR3 region has 14 residues. The V segment lost 6 bases and the J segment 2 bases; nucleotides outside the gene matches: 6. The CDR3 spells CASSTGVPNYGYTF. CDR3 DNA: TGTGCCAGCAGTACAGGGGTGCCAAACTATGGCTACACCTTC.

This clonotype was observed a single time. J is TRBJ2-1 and V is TRBV20-1, with 9 bases identical to TRBD2. V trimming: 4 bases; J trimming: 7 bases; junction bases outside the gene matches: 11. Germline V gene data show CDR1 as DFQATT and CDR2 as SNEGSKA (reference sequence). The CDR3 runs 15 residues. CDR3 residues: CSATRLAGNGNEQFF. The CDR3 DNA reads as TGCAGTGCTACCCGCCTAGCGGGAAACGGGAATGAGCAGTTCTTC.

This clonotype was picked up many times. The J gene is TRBJ2-1, the V gene TRBV4-2; no firm D call. Trimming stripped 1 base from V and 6 bases from J, with 7 bases between. CDR1 and CDR2 from the germline V gene are LGHNA and YNFKEQ. CDR3 size: 13 residues. CDR3 amino acids: CASSQGASNEQFF. CDR3 nucleotide sequence: TGTGCCAGCAGCCAAGGGGCTAGCAATGAGCAGTTCTTC.

The genes are TRBV20-1 and TRBJ2-7; D possibly uses TRBD1 or TRBD2 (7 bases each). The CDR3 is 13 amino acids. CDR1 is DFQATT and CDR2 is SNEGSKA in the germline V gene (reference sequence). In nucleotides, the CDR3 is TGCAGCCCGAGGGGGCGGGACTACAATGAGCAGTACTTC. This encodes CSPRGRDYNEQYF.

This clonotype turned up a few times. The V and J genes are TRBV7-9 and TRBJ2-3; D remains unclear. V was cut by 5 bases and J by 5 bases, with 20 bases left in between. In germline, CDR1 is SEHNR, CDR2 FQNEAQ (reference sequence). This CDR3 has 16 residues. This chain's CDR3 is CASSRLVPTRRDTQYF. The CDR3 bases are TGTGCCAGCAGCCGCCTAGTCCCCACCAGAAGAGATACGCAGTATTTT. The whole variable domain, filled in from reference TRBV7-9 and TRBJ2-3, reads DTGVSQNPRHKITKRGQNVTFRCDPISEHNRLYWYRQTLGQGPEFLTYFQNEAQLEKSRLLSDRFSAERPKGSFSTLEIQRTEQGDSAMYLCASSRLVPTRRDTQYFGPGTRLTVL.

The chain has TRBV25-1 and TRBJ2-3; D gene uncertain. This CDR3 spans 13 amino acids. Germline CDR1 reads MGHDK; CDR2 reads SYGVNS. Between the trimmed V and J ends, which lost 4 bases and 2 bases, there was a span of 7 bases. CDR3 coding DNA: TGTGCCAGCAGTGGGTGGGCCACAGATACGCAGTATTTT. Translation: CASSGWATDTQYF.

V usage is TRBV7-6 and J usage is TRBJ2-1; 8 nucleotides agree with TRBD2. The J segment lost 4 bases and the V segment lost 5 bases, leaving 7 bases of the junction unmatched. The germline CDR1 and CDR2 sequences are SGHVS and FNYEAQ. The CDR3 has 15 amino acids. CDR3 loop: CASSVSSGPYNEQFF. In DNA, the CDR3 is TGTGCCAGCAGCGTCTCTAGCGGGCCATACAATGAGCAGTTCTTC.